This TCR beta chain was sequenced in a study of OX40 agonist ivuxolimab in advanced cancers. Context from the whole study: Ivuxolimab was an agonistic, fully human IgG2 monoclonal antibody directed against OX40 (CD134), a costimulatory receptor. Three dose-escalation patients achieved partial responses, one with hepatocellular carcinoma and two with cutaneous melanoma. Peripheral TCRbeta sequencing was intended to test whether TCR sequence diversity was altered and clonal T-cell expansion was caused by ivuxolimab. In the dose-escalation cohort, 70% to 90% of patients were male, and the mean age was roughly 60 years with a range of roughly 20 to 85. The paper covers the monotherapy dose-escalation part of the phase I ivuxolimab trial, which included N of about 50 patients. Among the 52 dose-escalation patients, around 19 had hepatocellular carcinoma, approximately 15 melanoma, 9 renal cell carcinoma and 9 head and neck cancer. Prior anti-PD-1, anti-PD-L1 or anti-CTLA-4 therapy was permitted, and checkpoint inhibitors had been received by under 50% of dose-escalation patients. Intravenous ivuxolimab was administered to patients every 2 weeks at six dose levels: 0.01, 0.1, 0.3, 1.5, 3 and 10 mg/kg. The paper's findings and limits, for the study overall: Low levels of normalized T-cell clonal expansion were also shown by some nonresponding patients. Clonal expansion of both CD4+ and CD8+ blood T cells was observed from baseline to week 6 at doses 0.1 to 3.0 mg/kg. The antigen specificity of the clonally expanded peripheral T cells was not determined. Partial responders in the 0.1-3.0 mg/kg groups had among the lowest normalized peripheral clonal expansion, especially among CD8+ T cells. After ivuxolimab, more expanded clones were found on average in CD8+ T cells than in CD4+ T cells.

The junction shows trimming of 4 bases on V and 3 bases on J, plus 27 bases between the germline ends. The CDR3 has 19 amino acids, counting the end cysteine and phenylalanine. The DNA shown is the 57-base CDR3, in frame from base 1. For CDR1 and CDR2, the germline V gene lists SGHNT and YENEEA. Genomic DNA was isolated from the sorted cells so that the TCRbeta CDR3 region could be sequenced. TCRbeta CDR3 regions were sequenced using the immunoSEQ Assay. TCRdb carries this immuneACCESS record with in-frame sequences only. Its versions omit some clonotypes, under half of them owing to an unresolved V gene in the studies checked, with the rest unexplained. The sample profile shows 70,000 or so clones; less than 90% of them were found once. The leading ten clones occupy nearly 0.8% of the sample. Patients with a history of autoimmune disease or receiving systemic immunosuppression were excluded from the trial. Peripheral blood for TCR sequencing was collected from all dose cohorts at baseline, on cycle 4 day 1, and on cycle 7 day 1. Samples came from an open-label, multicenter, first-in-human phase I dose-escalation trial of ivuxolimab. The trial enrolled adults with locally advanced or metastatic head and neck squamous cell, hepatocellular, melanoma or renal cell carcinoma. CD4+ and CD8+ T cells were sorted separately from peripheral blood before TCR sequencing.

Worth noting for this clone: Its antigen has not been determined. Nothing much larger sits one base from this clone, and base qualities are not available.

Here the chain combines TRBV11-3 and TRBJ1-1, with a weak D call of TRBD1 (5 bases match). Sequences were derived from CD4+ or CD8+ T cells sorted from blood, sampled in a trial of the OX40 agonist ivuxolimab. The source is an adult with an advanced solid tumor such as melanoma, head and neck, liver or kidney cancer. Here is the DNA: TGTGCCAGCAGCTCCGCTAGAGGTCGGGACCCCCGGGAGGACACTGAAGCTTTCTTT. It encodes CASSSARGRDPREDTEAFF.